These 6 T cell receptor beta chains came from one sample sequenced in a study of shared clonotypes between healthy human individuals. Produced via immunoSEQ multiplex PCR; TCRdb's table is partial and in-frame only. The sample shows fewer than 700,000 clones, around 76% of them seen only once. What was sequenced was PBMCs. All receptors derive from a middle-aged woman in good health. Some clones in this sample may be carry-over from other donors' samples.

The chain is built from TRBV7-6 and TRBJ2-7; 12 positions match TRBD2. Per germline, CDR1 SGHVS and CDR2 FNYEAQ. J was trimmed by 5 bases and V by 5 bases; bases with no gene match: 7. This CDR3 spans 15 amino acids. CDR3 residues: CASSKLAGGPNEQYF. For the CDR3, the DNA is TGTGCCAGCAGCAAACTAGCGGGAGGCCCCAACGAGCAGTACTTC.

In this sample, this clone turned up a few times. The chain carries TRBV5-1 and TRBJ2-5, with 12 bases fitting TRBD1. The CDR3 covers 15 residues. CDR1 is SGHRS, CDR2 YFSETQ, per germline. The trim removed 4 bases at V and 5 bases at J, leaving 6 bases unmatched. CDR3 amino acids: CASSARDRGHETQYF. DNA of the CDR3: TGCGCCAGCAGCGCCCGGGACAGGGGGCACGAGACCCAGTACTTC.

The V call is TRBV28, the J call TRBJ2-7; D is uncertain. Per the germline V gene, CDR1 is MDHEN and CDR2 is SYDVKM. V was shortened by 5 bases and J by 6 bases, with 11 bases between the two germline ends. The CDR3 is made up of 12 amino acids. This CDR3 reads CASSGDPGEQYF. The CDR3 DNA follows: TGTGCCAGCAGTGGGGATCCCGGCGAGCAGTACTTC.

The CDR3 is CASSWPGTPKYF. In DNA form, the CDR3 reads TGTGCCAGCAGCTGGCCCGGGACACCAAAGTACTTC. The chain links TRBV14 to TRBJ2-7, with D possibly matching TRBD1 (6 bases). V was clipped by 5 bases and J by 11 bases, with 16 bases between them. CDR1 is SGHDN, CDR2 FVKESK, per germline. CDR3 length: 12 residues.

The CDR3 region is CASTRDRMRETQYF. CDR3 DNA: TGTGCCAGCACCCGGGACAGGATGAGAGAGACCCAGTACTTC. The chain is built from TRBV2 and TRBJ2-5; TRBD1 aligns across 8 bases. The V segment lost 7 bases and the J segment 4 bases; nucleotides outside the gene matches: 8. CDR1 and CDR2 from the germline V gene are SNHLY and FYNNEI. The CDR3 is made up of 14 amino acids.

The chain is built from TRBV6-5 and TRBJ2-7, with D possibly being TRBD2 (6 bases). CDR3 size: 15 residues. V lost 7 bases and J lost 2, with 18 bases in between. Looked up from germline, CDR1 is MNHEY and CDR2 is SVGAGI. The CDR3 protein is CASTRAGGGPYEQYF. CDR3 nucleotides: TGTGCCAGCACCAGAGCCGGAGGAGGGCCCTACGAGCAGTACTTC.